This T cell receptor beta chain comes out of a study of Ad26.COV2.S vaccination and SARS-CoV-2 variants. Study-level points and caveats: With respect to non-spike TCR breadth, vaccine and placebo recipients were similar.

Regarding treatment: about 20 received Ad26.COV2.S at low or high dose, single or two shots; several received placebo; per-sample allocation not given. On day 63 after the first injection, vaccine and placebo recipients gave samples. Comments on this clone: Its antigen remains unidentified.

Assay: immunoSEQ multiplex PCR; the TCRdb copy retains only in-frame clones and omits some. This sample yields some 460,000 clones, of which 89% are seen a single time; around 1.6% belongs to the top ten. The source is a person between 18 and 65 years old who received the Ad26.COV2.S COVID-19 vaccine or a placebo. Specimen: peripheral blood, collected in a trial of Ad26.COV2.S vaccine versus placebo.

The CDR3 region is CASSLRQVGQGVSAPLHF. The CDR3 nucleotides read TGTGCCAGCAGCTTACGACAGGTGGGACAGGGAGTTTCCGCACCCCTCCACTTT. The chain links TRBV7-2 to TRBJ1-6; TRBD1 matches 9 bases. The CDR3 is 18 residues long. The V gene end was trimmed by 2 bases and the J gene end by 11 bases; junction bases not matched to a gene: 16. Germline loops: CDR1 SGHTA, CDR2 FQGNSA.